The 10 T cell receptor beta chains reported below all come from one sample, sequenced in a study of blood T cell repertoires in COVID-19. TCRdb's copy holds only in-frame clones and misses some; the assay was immunoSEQ multiplex PCR. The table lists about 390,000 clones, more than 70% of them singletons. Source material: peripheral blood. All receptors derive from a woman aged 60-70 years with COVID-19, enrolled during active disease.

V and J are TRBV12-5 and TRBJ2-7; a possible D gene is TRBD1 (5 bases). CDR1 is LGHNT, CDR2 FRNRAP, per germline. This CDR3 is 13 amino acids long. V shed 7 bases and J shed 5 bases, with 15 bases lying between them. CDR3 nucleotide sequence: TGTGCTAGTGCCCTGGGGCATGTGAACGAGCAGTACTTC. Its protein is CASALGHVNEQYF.

In its sample, this clone was seen a few times. The CDR3 is CASSFTKIDTQYF. CDR3 DNA sequence: TGTGCCAGCAGCTTCACAAAGATAGATACGCAGTATTTT. The genes are TRBV13 and TRBJ2-3; D call uncertain. Between the trimmed V and J ends, which lost 3 bases and 5 bases, there was a span of 9 bases. The CDR3 is 13 amino acids. Germline V gives CDR1 PRHDT, CDR2 FYEKMQ (reference sequence).

CDR3 protein: CASSSPTGNQETQYF. For the CDR3, the DNA is TGCGCCAGCAGCTCCCCGACAGGGAACCAAGAGACCCAGTACTTC. The chain links TRBV5-1 to TRBJ2-5; TRBD1 matches 7 bases. J gave up 0 bases and V 3 bases, and 5 bases lay outside the gene matches. Germline V gene lookup returns CDR1 SGHRS and CDR2 YFSETQ. CDR3 length: 15 residues.

The rearrangement joins TRBV19 to TRBJ2-3; 7 nucleotides agree with TRBD2. The CDR3 extends over 14 amino acids. The V gene's germline CDR1 is LNHDA and CDR2 SQIVND (reference sequence). V gave up 5 bases and J gave up 1 base; unmatched junction bases: 3. The CDR3 sequence is CASSQRGRTDTQYF. The CDR3 DNA is TGTGCCAGTAGTCAGCGGGGCCGCACAGATACGCAGTATTTT.

This chain links TRBV6-5 with TRBJ1-1; tentative D call: TRBD1 (5 bases). V shed 2 bases and J shed 1 base, with 11 bases lying between them. The CDR3 length is 15 residues. Germline lookup yields CDR1 MNHEY and CDR2 SVGAGI. The DNA of the CDR3 is TGTGCCAGCAGTTACGGGGGGATTAAGAACACTGAAGCTTTCTTT. This translates into CASSYGGIKNTEAFF.

V usage is TRBV9 and J usage is TRBJ1-2, with D maybe TRBD1 (6 bases). The ends were cut back, 2 bases at V and 1 base at J, with 12 bases in the middle. The CDR3 extends over 15 amino acids. From germline, CDR1 is SGDLS and CDR2 YYNGEE. The DNA for the CDR3 is TGTGCCAGCAGCGTTGCAGGGGCTTTTAACTATGGCTACACCTTC. It specifies CASSVAGAFNYGYTF. Supplemented by reference TRBV9 and TRBJ1-2, the full variable domain reads DSGVTQTPKHLITATGQRVTLRCSPRSGDLSVYWYQQSLDQGLQFLIQYYNGEERAKGNILERFSAQQFPDLHSELNLSSLELGDSALYFCASSVAGAFNYGYTFGSGTRLTVV.

The chain couples TRBV6-5 to TRBJ1-1; D perhaps matches TRBD1 (6 bases). Germline V gives CDR1 MNHEY, CDR2 SVGAGI. The germline V and J ends were trimmed by 6 bases and 5 bases, with 19 bases remaining between them. The CDR3 is made up of 15 amino acids. The CDR3 protein is CASRYRTAVDTEAFF. The CDR3 DNA reads as TGTGCCAGCAGATATCGGACAGCGGTCGATACTGAAGCTTTCTTT.

The rearrangement uses TRBV27 and TRBJ1-3; no clear D. This CDR3 region has 14 residues. V was trimmed by 4 bases and J by 7 bases, leaving 14 bases between them. The V gene's germline CDR1 is MNHEY and CDR2 SMNVEV (reference sequence). The CDR3 bases are TGTGCCAGCAGTTCGAACAGTTTAGGTAACACCATATATTTT. The encoded protein is CASSSNSLGNTIYF.

This chain uses TRBV24-1 with TRBJ2-1; D is unclear. Trimming took 6 bases from V and 0 from J, leaving 8 bases between them. CDR1 KGHDR and CDR2 SFDVKD come from the germline V gene. The CDR3 contains 14 residues. The CDR3 region is CATSTFNSYNEQFF. DNA of the CDR3: TGTGCCACCAGTACATTTAACTCCTACAATGAGCAGTTCTTC.

The chain is built from TRBV7-2 and TRBJ2-3; TRBD2 agrees at 12 bases. In germline, CDR1 is SGHTA, CDR2 FQGNSA. V lost 1 base to trimming and J lost 4 bases; unmatched junction nucleotides: 3. The CDR3 runs to 16 residues. The CDR3 DNA follows: TGTGCCAGCAGCTTAGGGGCTAGCGGGGGGGCAGATACGCAGTATTTT. Its translation: CASSLGASGGADTQYF.